These T cell receptor beta chains were read from a single sample in a study of blood T cell repertoires in COVID-19. Using immunoSEQ multiplex PCR, the repertoire was profiled, and TCRdb retains in-frame clones only, with some absent. Of about 210,000 clones listed, approximately 86% are singletons. The sample comprised PBMCs or T cells enriched from blood (not recorded which). Receptors were obtained from a woman aged 30 to 39 who had been exposed to COVID-19. Each CDR3 is given with its conserved first and last residue. A D gene is named only where the DNA matches it firmly. Rows give clone size only sometimes, using once, few, many, or a class for an expanded clone.

13	-	TRBV7-3	-	TRBJ1-1	TGTGCCAGCAGCCCCGTGGGGGGCACTGAAGCTTTCTTT	CASSPVGGTEAFF
16	TRBD1	TRBV2	-	TRBJ1-4	TGTGCCAGCAGTGAGTCAACAGGGGGCTTAATCCGAAAACTGTTTTTT	CASSESTGGLIRKLFF
14	-	TRBV3-1/TRBV3-2	-	TRBJ1-2	TGTGCCAGCAGCCGACGTCAAGGGGTCTATGGCTACACCTTC	CASSRRQGVYGYTF
15	-	TRBV15	-	TRBJ1-2	TGTGCCACCAGCAGACCTCTCCAGGGGAACTATGGCTACACCTTC	CATSRPLQGNYGYTF
16	-	TRBV12-5	-	TRBJ2-7	TGTGCTAGTGGTTTGGTACTAGGACAGCCGACCTACGAGCAGTACTTC	CASGLVLGQPTYEQYF
18	TRBD1	TRBV19	-	TRBJ1-2	TGTGCCAGTAGTAAAACCGGGACAGGGGGGCCCCTTAACTATGGCTACACCTTC	CASSKTGTGGPLNYGYTF
19	TRBD2	TRBV9	-	TRBJ2-4	TGTGCCAGCAGCGCAGGGACTAGCGGGGGCCTAGGGGCCAAAAACATTCAGTACTTC	CASSAGTSGGLGAKNIQYF
14	TRBD1	TRBV28	-	TRBJ1-1	TGTGCCAGCAGTAAGGGACAGGGGTGGACTGAAGCTTTCTTT	CASSKGQGWTEAFF
14	TRBD1	TRBV2	-	TRBJ1-3	TGTGCCAGCAGCAAACAGGGGACTGGAAACACCATATATTTT	CASSKQGTGNTIYF
12	-	TRBV12-5	-	TRBJ2-1	TGTGCTAGTGGCAGTCGGAGAAGTGAGCAGTTCTTC	CASGSRRSEQFF
17	-	TRBV7-9	-	TRBJ2-7	TGTGCCAGCAGCTCCACGACGCATGGATGGGGAGCTGGCGAGCAGTACTTC	CASSSTTHGWGAGEQYF
17	TRBD2	TRBV3-1/TRBV3-2	-	TRBJ2-7	TGTGCCAGCAGCCCTACATATTCTAGCGGGGGGGACAAGGAGCAGTACTTC	CASSPTYSSGGDKEQYF
14	-	TRBV10-2	-	TRBJ1-1	TGCGCCAGCAGTGATTGGCGGAGTGGGACTGAAGCTTTCTTT	CASSDWRSGTEAFF
17	TRBD2	TRBV30	-	TRBJ2-7	TGTGCCTGGAGTGTACGTCGAGGGACTACCCCCAGAAACGAGCAGTACTTC	CAWSVRRGTTPRNEQYF
15	TRBD1	TRBV19	once	TRBJ2-7	TGTGCCAGTAGTAAAGGACAGGGGGCTCAGCACGAGCAGTACTTC	CASSKGQGAQHEQYF
17	-	TRBV7-4	-	TRBJ2-7	TGTGCCAGCAGCCAGACCCTGACAGGACACAATCCCTACGAGCAGTACTTC	CASSQTLTGHNPYEQYF